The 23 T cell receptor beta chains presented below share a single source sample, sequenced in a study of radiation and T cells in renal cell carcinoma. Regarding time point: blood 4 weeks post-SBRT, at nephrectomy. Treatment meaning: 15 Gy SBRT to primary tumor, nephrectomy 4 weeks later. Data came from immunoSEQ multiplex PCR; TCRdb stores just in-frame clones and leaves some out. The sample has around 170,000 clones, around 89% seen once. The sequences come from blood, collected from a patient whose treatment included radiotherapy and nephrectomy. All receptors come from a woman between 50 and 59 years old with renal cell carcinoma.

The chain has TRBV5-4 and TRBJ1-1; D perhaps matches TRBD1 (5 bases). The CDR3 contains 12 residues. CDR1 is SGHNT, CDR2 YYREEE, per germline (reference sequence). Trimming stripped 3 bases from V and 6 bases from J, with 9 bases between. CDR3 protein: CASSWGGAEAFF. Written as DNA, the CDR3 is TGTGCCAGCAGCTGGGGGGGGGCTGAAGCTTTCTTT.

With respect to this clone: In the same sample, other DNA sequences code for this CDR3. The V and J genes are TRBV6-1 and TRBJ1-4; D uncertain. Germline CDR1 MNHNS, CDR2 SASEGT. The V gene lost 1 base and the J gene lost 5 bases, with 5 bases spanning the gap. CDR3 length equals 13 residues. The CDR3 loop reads CASSEGRNEKLFF. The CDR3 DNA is TGTGCCAGCAGTGAAGGTAGAAATGAAAAACTGTTTTTT.

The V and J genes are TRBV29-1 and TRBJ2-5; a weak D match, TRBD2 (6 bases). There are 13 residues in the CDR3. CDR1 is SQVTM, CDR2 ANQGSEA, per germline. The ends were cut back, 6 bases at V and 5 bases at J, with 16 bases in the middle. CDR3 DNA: TGCAGCGTCGCCGTTGGGGGGATCGAGACCCAGTACTTC. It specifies CSVAVGGIETQYF.

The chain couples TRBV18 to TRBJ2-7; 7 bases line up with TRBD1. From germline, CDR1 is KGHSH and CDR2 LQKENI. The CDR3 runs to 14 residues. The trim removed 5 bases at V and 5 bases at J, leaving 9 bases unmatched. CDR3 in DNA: TGTGCCAGCTCAGCTCTAGGGGGCGAAAACGAGCAGTACTTC. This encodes CASSALGGENEQYF.

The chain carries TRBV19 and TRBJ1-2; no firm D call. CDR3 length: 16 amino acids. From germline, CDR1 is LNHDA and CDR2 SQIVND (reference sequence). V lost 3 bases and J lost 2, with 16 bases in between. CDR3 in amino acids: CASSMSRLRGNYGYTF. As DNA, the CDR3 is TGTGCCAGTAGTATGAGTCGCCTACGGGGAAACTATGGCTACACCTTC.

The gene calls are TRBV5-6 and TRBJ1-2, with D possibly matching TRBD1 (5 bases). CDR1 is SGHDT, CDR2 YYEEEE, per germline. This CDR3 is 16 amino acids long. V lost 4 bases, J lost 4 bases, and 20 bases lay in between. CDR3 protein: CASSRQGGTGSYGYTF. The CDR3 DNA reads TGTGCCAGCAGCCGTCAGGGTGGTACCGGTAGCTATGGCTACACCTTC. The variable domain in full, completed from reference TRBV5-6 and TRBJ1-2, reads DAGVTQSPTHLIKTRGQQVTLRCSPKSGHDTVSWYQQALGQGPQFIFQYYEEEERQRGNFPDRFSGHQFPNYSSELNVNALLLGDSALYLCASSRQGGTGSYGYTFGSGTRLTVV.

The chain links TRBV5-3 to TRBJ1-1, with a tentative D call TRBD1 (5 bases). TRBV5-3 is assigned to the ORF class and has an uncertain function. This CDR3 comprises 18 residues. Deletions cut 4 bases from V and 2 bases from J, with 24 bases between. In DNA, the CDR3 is TGTGCCAGAAGCCAAACGGAAGCTAAAGGGACCTTTAACACTGAAGCTTTCTTT. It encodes CARSQTEAKGTFNTEAFF.

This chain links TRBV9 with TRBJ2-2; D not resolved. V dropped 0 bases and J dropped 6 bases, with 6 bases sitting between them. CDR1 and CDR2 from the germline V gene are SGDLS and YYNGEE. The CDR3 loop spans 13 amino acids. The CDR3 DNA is TGTGCCAGCAGCGTAGTTGAGGCCGGGGAGCTGTTTTTT. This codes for CASSVVEAGELFF.

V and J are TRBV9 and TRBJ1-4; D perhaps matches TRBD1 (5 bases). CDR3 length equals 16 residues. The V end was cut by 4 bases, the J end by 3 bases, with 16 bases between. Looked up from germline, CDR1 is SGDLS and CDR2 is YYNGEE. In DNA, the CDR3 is TGTGCCAGCAGCCCCAATCGGGGGGAGGCTAATGAAAAACTGTTTTTT. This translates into CASSPNRGEANEKLFF.

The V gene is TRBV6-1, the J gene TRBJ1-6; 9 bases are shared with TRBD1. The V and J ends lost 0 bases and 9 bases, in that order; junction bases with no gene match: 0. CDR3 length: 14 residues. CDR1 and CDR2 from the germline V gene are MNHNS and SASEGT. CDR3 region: CASSEADRGSPLHF. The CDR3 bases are TGTGCCAGCAGTGAAGCGGACAGGGGTTCACCCCTCCACTTT.

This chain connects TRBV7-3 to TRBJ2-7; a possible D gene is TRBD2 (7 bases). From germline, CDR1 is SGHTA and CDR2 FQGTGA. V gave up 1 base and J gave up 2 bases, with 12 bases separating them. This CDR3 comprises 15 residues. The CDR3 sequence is CASSLNAGAAYEQYF. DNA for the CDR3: TGTGCCAGCAGCTTAAACGCGGGGGCCGCCTACGAGCAGTACTTC.

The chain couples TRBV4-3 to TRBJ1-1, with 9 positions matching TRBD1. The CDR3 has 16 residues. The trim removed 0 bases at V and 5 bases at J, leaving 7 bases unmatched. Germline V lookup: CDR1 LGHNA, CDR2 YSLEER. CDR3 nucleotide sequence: TGCGCCAGCAGCCAAGAATCGACGACAGGGGGGACTGAAGCTTTCTTT. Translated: CASSQESTTGGTEAFF.

DNA of the CDR3: TGTGCCAGTAGCTCTCTCGTGGGGACAGCTGGAAACACCATATATTTT. This codes for CASSSLVGTAGNTIYF. The V and J genes are TRBV19 and TRBJ1-3; 7 positions agree with TRBD1. There are 16 residues in the CDR3. V lost 6 bases, J lost 2 bases, and 10 bases stayed unmatched. Germline V lookup: CDR1 LNHDA, CDR2 SQIVND (reference sequence).

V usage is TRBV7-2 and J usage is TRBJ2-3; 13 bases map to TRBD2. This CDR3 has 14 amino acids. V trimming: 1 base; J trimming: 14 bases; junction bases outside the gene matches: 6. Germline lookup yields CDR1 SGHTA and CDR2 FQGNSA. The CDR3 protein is CASSLEGTSGVGYF. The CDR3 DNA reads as TGTGCCAGCAGCTTAGAGGGGACTAGCGGGGTGGGGTATTTT. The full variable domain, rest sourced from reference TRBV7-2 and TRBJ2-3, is GAGVSQSPSNKVTEKGKDVELRCDPISGHTALYWYRQSLGQGLEFLIYFQGNSAPDKSGLPSDRFSAERTGGSVSTLTIQRTQQEDSAVYLCASSLEGTSGVGYFGPGTRLTVL.

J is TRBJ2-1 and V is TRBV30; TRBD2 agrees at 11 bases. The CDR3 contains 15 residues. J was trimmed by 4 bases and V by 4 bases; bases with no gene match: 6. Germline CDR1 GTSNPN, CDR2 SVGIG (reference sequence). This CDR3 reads CAWTTSGGFYNEQFF. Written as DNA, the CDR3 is TGTGCCTGGACAACTAGCGGGGGATTTTACAATGAGCAGTTCTTC.

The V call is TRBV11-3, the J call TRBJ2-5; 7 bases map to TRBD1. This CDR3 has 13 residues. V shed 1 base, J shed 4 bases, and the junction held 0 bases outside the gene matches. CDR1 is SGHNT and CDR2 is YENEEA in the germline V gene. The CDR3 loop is CASSLAGGETQYF. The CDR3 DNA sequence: TGTGCCAGCAGCTTAGCAGGGGGAGAGACCCAGTACTTC. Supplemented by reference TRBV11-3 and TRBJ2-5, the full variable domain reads EAGVVQSPRYKIIEKKQPVAFWCNPISGHNTLYWYLQNLGQGPELLIRYENEEAVDDSQLPKDRFSAERLKGVDSTLKIQPAELGDSAVYLCASSLAGGETQYFGPGTRLLVL.

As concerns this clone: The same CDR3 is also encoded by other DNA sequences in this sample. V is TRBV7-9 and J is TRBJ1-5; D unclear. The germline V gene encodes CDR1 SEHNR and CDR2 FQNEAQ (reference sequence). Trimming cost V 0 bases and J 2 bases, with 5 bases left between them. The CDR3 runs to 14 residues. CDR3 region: CASSLAGGNQPQHF. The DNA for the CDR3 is TGTGCCAGCAGCTTAGCCGGGGGCAATCAGCCCCAGCATTTT.

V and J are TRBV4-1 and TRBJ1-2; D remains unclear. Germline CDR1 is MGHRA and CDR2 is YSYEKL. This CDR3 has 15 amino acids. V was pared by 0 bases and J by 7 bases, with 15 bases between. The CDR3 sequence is CASSQDLGQVRGYTF. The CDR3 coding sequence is TGCGCCAGCAGCCAAGATTTAGGGCAGGTTCGTGGCTACACCTTC.

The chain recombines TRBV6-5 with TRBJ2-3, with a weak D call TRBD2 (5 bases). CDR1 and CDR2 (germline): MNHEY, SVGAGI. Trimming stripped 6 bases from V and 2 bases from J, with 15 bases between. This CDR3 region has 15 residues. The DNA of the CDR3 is TGTGCCAGCAGACCCCGCGGACTTCCCACAGATACGCAGTATTTT. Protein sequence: CASRPRGLPTDTQYF.

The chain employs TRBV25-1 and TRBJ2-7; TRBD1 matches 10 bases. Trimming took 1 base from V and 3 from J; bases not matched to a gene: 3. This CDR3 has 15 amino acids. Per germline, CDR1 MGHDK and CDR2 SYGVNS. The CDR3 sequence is CASSELGTGDYEQYF. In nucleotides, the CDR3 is TGTGCCAGCAGTGAATTAGGGACAGGGGACTACGAGCAGTACTTC.

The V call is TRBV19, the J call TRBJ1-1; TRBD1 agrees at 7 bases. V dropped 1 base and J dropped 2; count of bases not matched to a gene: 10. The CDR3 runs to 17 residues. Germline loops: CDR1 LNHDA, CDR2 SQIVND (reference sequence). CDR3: CASSIAGDSLFNTEAFF. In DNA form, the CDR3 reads TGTGCCAGTAGTATAGCGGGGGACAGCCTTTTTAACACTGAAGCTTTCTTT.

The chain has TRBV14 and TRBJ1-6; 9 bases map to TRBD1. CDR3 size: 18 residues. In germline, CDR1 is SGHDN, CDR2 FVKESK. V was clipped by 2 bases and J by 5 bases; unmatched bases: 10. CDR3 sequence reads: CASSQLQGAFPNNSPLHF. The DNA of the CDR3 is TGTGCCAGCAGCCAACTACAGGGGGCCTTTCCCAATAATTCACCCCTCCACTTT.

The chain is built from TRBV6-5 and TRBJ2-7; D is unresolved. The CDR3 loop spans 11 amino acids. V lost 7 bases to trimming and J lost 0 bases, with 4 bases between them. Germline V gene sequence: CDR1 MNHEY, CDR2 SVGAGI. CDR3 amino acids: CASTGSYEQYF. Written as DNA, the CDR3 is TGTGCCAGCACCGGCTCCTACGAGCAGTACTTC.